This T cell receptor beta chain was captured in a study of control samples from healthy donors and cancer patients. In germline, CDR1 is LGHNT, CDR2 FRNRAP. The CDR3 consists of 13 residues. V was clipped by 4 bases and J by 3 bases, with 10 bases between them. This clone was detected only once. Profiled with immunoSEQ multiplex PCR; TCRdb holds only in-frame clones, not every one. The table lists 20,000 to 25,000 clones, more than 80% of them singletons, with 38% in the top ten. Source material: PBMCs. This clonotype was obtained from a man aged 60 to 75 with head and neck cancer. The chain joins TRBV12-5 to TRBJ2-7; D ambiguous. The CDR3 is CASGSSSYYEQYF. The CDR3 bases are TGTGCTAGTGGTTCCTCATCCTACTACGAGCAGTACTTC.